Listed below are T cell receptor beta chains from one sample, sequenced in a study of T cell responses to AZD1222 COVID-19 vaccine. Assay: immunoSEQ multiplex PCR; the TCRdb copy retains only in-frame clones and omits some. The top ten clones hold roughly 1.5% of a sample with 75,000 to 100,000 clones, about 89% of them seen once. The source was peripheral blood, collected on day 0 of AZD1222 vaccination. These TCRs come from an adult in good health. Both conserved end residues are part of each CDR3. D genes are given only for firm matches. Size values are once, few and many counts, or a class for expanded clones, and some rows have none.

CDR3 protein	CDR3 DNA	clone size	J gene	V gene	D gene
CASSLAGGGNQPQHF	TGCGCCAGCAGCTTGGCCGGGGGCGGCAATCAGCCCCAGCATTTT	-	TRBJ1-5	TRBV5-1	-
CASSVGLAGEGDTQYF	TGTGCCAGCAGCGTAGGGCTAGCGGGGGAAGGCGATACGCAGTATTTT	-	TRBJ2-3	TRBV9	TRBD2
CASSQGFATGGYTF	TGTGCCAGCAGCCAAGGGTTCGCGACCGGTGGCTACACCTTC	-	TRBJ1-2	TRBV3-1/TRBV3-2	-
CASARAEATNEKLFF	TGTGCCAGCGCGAGGGCAGAAGCAACTAATGAAAAACTGTTTTTT	-	TRBJ1-4	TRBV2	-
CASSSPGQGRNTIYF	TGTGCCAGCAGTTCCCCAGGACAGGGGAGAAACACCATATATTTT	-	TRBJ1-3	TRBV28	TRBD1
CASSFGLDSSMGGYTF	TGTGCCAGCAGCTTTGGATTAGACAGTTCCATGGGTGGCTACACCTTC	-	TRBJ1-2	TRBV7-2	-
CASSVTQANTEAFF	TGTGCCAGCAGCGTGACACAAGCGAACACTGAAGCTTTCTTT	-	TRBJ1-1	TRBV9	-
CASSYGQGRPNEKLFF	TGTGCCAGCAGTTACGGCCAGGGGCGACCTAATGAAAAACTGTTTTTT	once	TRBJ1-4	TRBV6-5	-
CASSDLLGSGNTIYF	TGTGCCAGCTCAGACCTTTTGGGCTCTGGAAACACCATATATTTT	-	TRBJ1-3	TRBV6-5	-
CASSLYGTQNTEAFF	TGTGCCAGCAGCTTGTACGGGACACAGAACACTGAAGCTTTCTTT	once	TRBJ1-1	TRBV5-6	-
CASSHAGILEAPDLANEKLFF	TGCGCCAGCAGCCACGCCGGGATTTTAGAGGCGCCGGACCTCGCTAATGAAAAACTGTTTTTT	once	TRBJ1-4	TRBV4-3	-
CASSLGRSNQPQHF	TGTGCCAGCAGTCTGGGACGGAGCAATCAGCCCCAGCATTTT	-	TRBJ1-5	TRBV27	-
CATRVTGTGPYGYTF	TGTGCCACCAGGGTAACCGGGACAGGTCCTTATGGCTACACCTTC	-	TRBJ1-2	TRBV15	TRBD1
CASSARGLTEAFF	TGTGCCAGCAGCGCCAGGGGGCTGACTGAAGCTTTCTTT	-	TRBJ1-1	TRBV9	TRBD1
CSARGQRQFF	TGCAGTGCCAGAGGGCAAAGACAGTTCTTC	-	TRBJ2-1	TRBV20-1	-
CASSPIYRTNYGYTF	TGTGCCAGCTCACCAATATATAGGACTAACTATGGCTACACCTTC	-	TRBJ1-2	TRBV18	-
CASSDRVNSPLHF	TGTGCCAGCAGTGACAGGGTTAATTCACCCCTCCACTTT	-	TRBJ1-6	TRBV6-4	-
CASSFEQFGYTF	TGTGCCAGCAGCTTCGAACAGTTCGGCTACACCTTC	-	TRBJ1-2	TRBV7-2	-
CAWSHVGEGHEQYF	TGTGCCTGGAGTCATGTTGGGGAGGGGCACGAGCAGTACTTC	-	TRBJ2-7	TRBV30	TRBD2
CASSQSSDTQYF	TGTGCCAGCAGCCAGAGTTCAGATACGCAGTATTTT	once	TRBJ2-3	TRBV14	-
CASSRGSPNSGNTIYF	TGTGCCAGCAGCCGGGGCAGTCCCAACTCTGGAAACACCATATATTTT	-	TRBJ1-3	TRBV9	-
CASSLGFGGANEQFF	TGTGCCAGCAGCTTGGGCTTCGGGGGGGCAAATGAGCAGTTCTTC	-	TRBJ2-1	TRBV5-4	TRBD2
CASSSGQGVTNQPQHF	TGTGCCAGCTCATCAGGACAGGGTGTGACTAATCAGCCCCAGCATTTT	-	TRBJ1-5	TRBV18	TRBD1
CASSLTGTKNTEAFF	TGTGCCAGTAGTCTTACCGGGACAAAAAACACTGAAGCTTTCTTT	-	TRBJ1-1	TRBV19	-
CASRSLQGTDPANVLTF	TGTGCCAGTAGATCCCTACAGGGAACCGATCCGGCCAACGTCCTGACTTTC	-	TRBJ2-6	TRBV19	-
CASSSPLGRGRTEAFF	TGTGCCAGCAGCTCGCCTCTGGGTAGGGGCCGAACTGAAGCTTTCTTT	-	TRBJ1-1	TRBV11-1	-
CASSPNSLFGGKAFF	TGTGCCAGCTCGCCCAATTCCCTTTTTGGGGGAAAAGCTTTCTTT	-	TRBJ1-1	TRBV18	-
CASSLPGTSGEEQFF	TGTGCCAGCAGCCTACCCGGGACTAGCGGAGAGGAGCAGTTCTTC	-	TRBJ2-1	TRBV11-2	TRBD2